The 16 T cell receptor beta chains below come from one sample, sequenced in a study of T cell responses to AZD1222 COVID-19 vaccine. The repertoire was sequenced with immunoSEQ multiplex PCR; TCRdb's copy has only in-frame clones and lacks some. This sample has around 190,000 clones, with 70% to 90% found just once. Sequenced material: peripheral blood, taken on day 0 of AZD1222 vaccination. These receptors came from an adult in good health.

The DNA for the CDR3 is TGTGCCAGCAGTGCCGCGGGACTTCCGATAGGGACTGAAGCTTTCTTT. This translates into CASSAAGLPIGTEAFF. This chain uses TRBV28 with TRBJ1-1, with D possibly TRBD1 on 5 matching bases. CDR1 is MDHEN and CDR2 is SYDVKM in the germline V gene. The CDR3 consists of 16 residues. V lost 5 bases and J 5 bases, leaving 21 bases between the germline ends.

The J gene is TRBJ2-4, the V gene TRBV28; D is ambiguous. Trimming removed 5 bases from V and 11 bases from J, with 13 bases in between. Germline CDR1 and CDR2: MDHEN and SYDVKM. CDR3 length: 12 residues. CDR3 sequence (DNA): TGTGCCAGCAGTCTTATAGACGGATTTCAGTACTTC. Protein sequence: CASSLIDGFQYF.

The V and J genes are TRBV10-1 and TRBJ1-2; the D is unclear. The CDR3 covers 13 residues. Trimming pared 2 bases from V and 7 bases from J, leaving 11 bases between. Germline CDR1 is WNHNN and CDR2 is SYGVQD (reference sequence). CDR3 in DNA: TGCGCCAGCAGTGAGCACAAAAGCGGTGGCTACACCTTC. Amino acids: CASSEHKSGGYTF.

The CDR3 is CASPQGQGSTEAFF. The DNA for the CDR3 is TGTGCCAGCCCCCAGGGGCAAGGTAGCACTGAAGCTTTCTTT. V is TRBV6-5 and J is TRBJ1-1; a weak D match, TRBD1 (6 bases). There are 14 residues in the CDR3. Germline V gene sequence: CDR1 MNHEY, CDR2 SVGAGI. Trimming took off 8 bases at V and 4 bases at J, with 17 bases between the two ends.

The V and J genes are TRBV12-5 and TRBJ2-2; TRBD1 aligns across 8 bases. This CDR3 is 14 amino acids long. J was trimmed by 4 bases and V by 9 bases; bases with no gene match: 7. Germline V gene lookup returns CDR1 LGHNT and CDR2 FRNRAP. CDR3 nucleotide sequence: TGTGCTAGCCCAGGGGGCCAGAGCACCGGGGAGCTGTTTTTT. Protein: CASPGGQSTGELFF.

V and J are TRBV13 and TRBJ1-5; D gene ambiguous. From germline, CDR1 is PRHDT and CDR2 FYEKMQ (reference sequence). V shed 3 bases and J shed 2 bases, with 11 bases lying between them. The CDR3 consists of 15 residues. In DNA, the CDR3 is TGTGCCAGCAGCTTGTCAACAGCTCGCAATCAGCCCCAGCATTTT. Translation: CASSLSTARNQPQHF.

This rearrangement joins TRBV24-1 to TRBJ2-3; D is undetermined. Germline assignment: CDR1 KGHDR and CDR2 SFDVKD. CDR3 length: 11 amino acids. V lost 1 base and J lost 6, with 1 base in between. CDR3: CATSDFDTQYF. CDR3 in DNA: TGTGCCACCAGTGATTTCGATACGCAGTATTTT.

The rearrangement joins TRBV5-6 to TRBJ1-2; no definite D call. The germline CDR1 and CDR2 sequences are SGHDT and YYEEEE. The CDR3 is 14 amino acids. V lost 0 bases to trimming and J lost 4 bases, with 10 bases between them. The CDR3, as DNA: TGTGCCAGCAGCTTGGGCCCCCGGGCCTATGGCTACACCTTC. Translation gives CASSLGPRAYGYTF.

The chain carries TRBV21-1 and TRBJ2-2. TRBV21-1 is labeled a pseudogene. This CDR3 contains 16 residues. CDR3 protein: CASSKGGTTNTGELFF. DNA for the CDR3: TGTGCCAGCAGCAAAGGGGGGACGACGAACACCGGGGAGCTGTTTTTT.

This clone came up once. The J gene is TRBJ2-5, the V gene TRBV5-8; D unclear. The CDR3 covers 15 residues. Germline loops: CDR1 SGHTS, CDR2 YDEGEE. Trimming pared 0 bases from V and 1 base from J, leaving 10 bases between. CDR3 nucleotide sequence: TGTGCCAGCAGCTTGGAGGCAGCGAGCCAAGAGACCCAGTACTTC. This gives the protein CASSLEAASQETQYF.

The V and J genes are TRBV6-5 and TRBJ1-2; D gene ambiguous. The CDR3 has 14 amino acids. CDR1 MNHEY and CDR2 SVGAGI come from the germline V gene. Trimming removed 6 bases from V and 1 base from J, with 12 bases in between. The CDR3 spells CASRPPGVNYGYTF. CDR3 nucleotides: TGTGCCAGCAGGCCCCCCGGGGTTAACTATGGCTACACCTTC.

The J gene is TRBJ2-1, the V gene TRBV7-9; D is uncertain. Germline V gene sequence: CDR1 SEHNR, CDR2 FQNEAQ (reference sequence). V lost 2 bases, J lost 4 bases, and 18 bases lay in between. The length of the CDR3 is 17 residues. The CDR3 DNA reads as TGTGCCAGCAGCTTATACTACTCTGGTTACAGATACAATGAGCAGTTCTTC. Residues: CASSLYYSGYRYNEQFF.

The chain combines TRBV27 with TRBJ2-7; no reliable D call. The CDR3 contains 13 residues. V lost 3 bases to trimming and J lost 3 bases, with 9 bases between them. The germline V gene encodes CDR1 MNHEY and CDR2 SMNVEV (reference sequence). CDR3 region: CASSFSYFYEQYF. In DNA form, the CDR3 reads TGTGCCAGCAGTTTCAGCTACTTCTACGAGCAGTACTTC.

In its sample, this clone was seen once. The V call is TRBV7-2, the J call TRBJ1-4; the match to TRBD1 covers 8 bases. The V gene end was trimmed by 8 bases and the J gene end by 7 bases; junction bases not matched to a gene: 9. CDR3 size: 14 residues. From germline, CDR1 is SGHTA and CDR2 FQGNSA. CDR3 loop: CASSARGQAEKLFF. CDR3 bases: TGTGCCAGCTCCGCTCGGGGACAGGCTGAAAAACTGTTTTTT.

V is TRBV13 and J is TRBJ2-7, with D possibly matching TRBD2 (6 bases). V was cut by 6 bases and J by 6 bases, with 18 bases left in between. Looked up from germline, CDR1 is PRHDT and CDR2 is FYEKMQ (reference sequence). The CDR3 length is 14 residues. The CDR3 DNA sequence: TGTGCCAGCAGTCCTGGGGGGAATGAAGGCGAGCAGTACTTC. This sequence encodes CASSPGGNEGEQYF.

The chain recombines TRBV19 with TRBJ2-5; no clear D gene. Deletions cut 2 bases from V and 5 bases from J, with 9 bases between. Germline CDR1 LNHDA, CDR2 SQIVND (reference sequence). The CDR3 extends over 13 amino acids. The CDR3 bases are TGTGCCAGTAGTATACACAGACTGGAGACCCAGTACTTC. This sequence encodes CASSIHRLETQYF.